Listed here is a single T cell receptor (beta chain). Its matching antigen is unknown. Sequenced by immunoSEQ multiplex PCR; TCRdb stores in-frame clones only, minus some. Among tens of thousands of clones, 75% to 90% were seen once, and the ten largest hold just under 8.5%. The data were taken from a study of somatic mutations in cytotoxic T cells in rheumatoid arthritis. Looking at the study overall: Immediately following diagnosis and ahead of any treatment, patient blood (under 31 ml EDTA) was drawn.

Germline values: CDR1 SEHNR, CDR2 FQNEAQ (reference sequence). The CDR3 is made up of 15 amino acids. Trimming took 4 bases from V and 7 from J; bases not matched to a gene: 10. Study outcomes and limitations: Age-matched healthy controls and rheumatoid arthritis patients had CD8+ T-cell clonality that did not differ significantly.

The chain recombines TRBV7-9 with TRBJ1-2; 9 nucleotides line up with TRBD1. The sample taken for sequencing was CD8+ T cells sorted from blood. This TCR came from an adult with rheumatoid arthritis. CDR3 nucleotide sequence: TGTGCCAGCAGCTCGCCAAGGGACAGGGTCACTGGCTACACCTTC. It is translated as CASSSPRDRVTGYTF.